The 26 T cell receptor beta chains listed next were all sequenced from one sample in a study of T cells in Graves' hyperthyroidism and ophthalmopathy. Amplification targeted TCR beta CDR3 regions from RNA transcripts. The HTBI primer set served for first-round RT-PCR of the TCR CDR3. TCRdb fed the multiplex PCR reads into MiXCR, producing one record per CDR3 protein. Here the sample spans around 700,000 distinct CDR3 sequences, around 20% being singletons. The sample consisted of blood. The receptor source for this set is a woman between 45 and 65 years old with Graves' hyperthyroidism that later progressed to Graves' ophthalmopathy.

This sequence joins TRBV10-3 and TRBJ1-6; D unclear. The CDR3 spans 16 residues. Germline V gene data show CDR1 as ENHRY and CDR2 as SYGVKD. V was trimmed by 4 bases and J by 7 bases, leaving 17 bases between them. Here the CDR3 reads CAISAARWDLNSPLHF. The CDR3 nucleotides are TGTGCCATCAGTGCAGCACGTTGGGATCTGAATTCACCCCTCCACTTT.

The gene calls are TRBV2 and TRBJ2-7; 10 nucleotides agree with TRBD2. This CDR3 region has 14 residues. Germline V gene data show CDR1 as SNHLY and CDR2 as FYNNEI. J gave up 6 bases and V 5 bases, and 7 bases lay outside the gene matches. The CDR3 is CASSSGGVVGEQYF. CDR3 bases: TGTGCCAGCAGTAGCGGGGGGGTGGTCGGCGAGCAGTACTTC.

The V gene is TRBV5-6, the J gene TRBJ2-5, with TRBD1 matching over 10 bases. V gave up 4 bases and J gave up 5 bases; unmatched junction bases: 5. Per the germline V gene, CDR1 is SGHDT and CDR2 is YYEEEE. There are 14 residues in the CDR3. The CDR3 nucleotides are TGTGCCAGCAGCGGGGACAGGGGTTTTGAGACCCAGTACTTC. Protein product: CASSGDRGFETQYF. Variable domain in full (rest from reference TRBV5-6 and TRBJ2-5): DAGVTQSPTHLIKTRGQQVTLRCSPKSGHDTVSWYQQALGQGPQFIFQYYEEEERQRGNFPDRFSGHQFPNYSSELNVNALLLGDSALYLCASSGDRGFETQYFGPGTRLLVL.

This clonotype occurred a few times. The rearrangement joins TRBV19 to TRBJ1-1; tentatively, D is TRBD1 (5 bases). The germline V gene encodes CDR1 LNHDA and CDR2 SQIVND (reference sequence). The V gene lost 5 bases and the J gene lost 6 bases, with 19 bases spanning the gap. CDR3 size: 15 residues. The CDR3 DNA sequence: TGTGCCAGTAGTTCCCTGGCAGGGCGGGTCGCTGAAGCTTTCTTT. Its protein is CASSSLAGRVAEAFF.

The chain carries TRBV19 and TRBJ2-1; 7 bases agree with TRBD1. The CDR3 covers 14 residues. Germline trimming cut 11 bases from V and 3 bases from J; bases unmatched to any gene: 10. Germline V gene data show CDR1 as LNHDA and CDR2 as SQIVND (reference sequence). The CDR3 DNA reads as TGTGCCCCCCTGTTCCGGACAGGCTACAATGAGCAGTTCTTC. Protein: CAPLFRTGYNEQFF.

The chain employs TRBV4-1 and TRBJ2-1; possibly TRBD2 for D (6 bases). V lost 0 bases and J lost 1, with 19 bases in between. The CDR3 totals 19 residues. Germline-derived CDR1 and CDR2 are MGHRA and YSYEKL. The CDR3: CASSQDPGVVAVSYNEQFF. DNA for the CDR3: TGCGCCAGCAGCCAAGATCCGGGAGTGGTAGCGGTTTCCTACAATGAGCAGTTCTTC.

In nucleotides, the CDR3 is TGTGCCAGCAGCGTGACGACAGGGATGGGGAGTACAGATACGCAGTATTTT. It codes for CASSVTTGMGSTDTQYF. The chain has TRBV9 and TRBJ2-3, with 7 bases fitting TRBD1. Trimming took 2 bases from V and 3 from J; bases not matched to a gene: 12. The CDR3 is 17 residues long. Germline V lookup: CDR1 SGDLS, CDR2 YYNGEE.

Written as DNA, the CDR3 is TGTGCCAGCAGCCTACTAGCGGGGGGGCCTAACACCGGGGAGCTGTTTTTT. As protein: CASSLLAGGPNTGELFF. The gene calls are TRBV7-2 and TRBJ2-2; 13 positions agree with TRBD2. This CDR3 spans 17 amino acids. With V trimmed by 5 bases and J by 2 bases, 5 bases remained unmatched. The germline CDR1 and CDR2 sequences are SGHTA and FQGNSA.

The CDR3 sequence is CASQRRQALSNQPQHF. The CDR3 DNA sequence: TGTGCCAGTCAGAGGAGACAGGCCCTTAGCAATCAGCCCCAGCATTTT. J is TRBJ1-5 and V is TRBV19; D perhaps matches TRBD1 (6 bases). V was clipped by 8 bases and J by 0 bases, with 17 bases between them. The CDR3 consists of 16 residues. The germline gives CDR1 LNHDA, CDR2 SQIVND (reference sequence).

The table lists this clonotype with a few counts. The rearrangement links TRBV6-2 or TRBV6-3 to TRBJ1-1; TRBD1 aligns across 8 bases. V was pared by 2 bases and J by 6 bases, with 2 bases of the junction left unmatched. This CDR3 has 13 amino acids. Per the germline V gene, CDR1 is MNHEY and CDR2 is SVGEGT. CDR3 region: CASSYQGAAEAFF. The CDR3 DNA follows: TGTGCCAGCAGTTACCAGGGGGCCGCTGAAGCTTTCTTT.

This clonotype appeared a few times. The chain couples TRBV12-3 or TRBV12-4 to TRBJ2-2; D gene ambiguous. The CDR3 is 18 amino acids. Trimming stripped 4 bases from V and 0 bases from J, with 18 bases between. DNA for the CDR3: TGTGCCAGCAGTTCCCCCGGTCGTAGGCTCGCGAACACCGGGGAGCTGTTTTTT. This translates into CASSSPGRRLANTGELFF.

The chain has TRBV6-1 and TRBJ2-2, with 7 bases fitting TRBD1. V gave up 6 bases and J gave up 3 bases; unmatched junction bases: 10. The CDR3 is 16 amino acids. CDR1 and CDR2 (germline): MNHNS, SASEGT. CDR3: CASSQPTGTHTGELFF. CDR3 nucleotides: TGTGCCAGCAGCCAGCCGACAGGGACCCACACCGGGGAGCTGTTTTTT.

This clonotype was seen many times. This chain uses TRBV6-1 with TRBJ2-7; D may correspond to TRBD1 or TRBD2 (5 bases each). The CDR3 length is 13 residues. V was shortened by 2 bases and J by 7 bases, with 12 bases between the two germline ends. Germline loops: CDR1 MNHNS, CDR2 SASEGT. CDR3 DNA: TGTGCCAGCAGTGAAAGACAAGAGGGGGAGCAGTACTTC. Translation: CASSERQEGEQYF.

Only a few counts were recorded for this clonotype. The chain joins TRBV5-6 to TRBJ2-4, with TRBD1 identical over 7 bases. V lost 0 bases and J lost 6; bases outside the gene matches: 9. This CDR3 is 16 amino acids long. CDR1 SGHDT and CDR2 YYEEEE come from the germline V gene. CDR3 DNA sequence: TGTGCCAGCAGCTTGGAAGGGGGCCGGCGCACAAACATTCAGTACTTC. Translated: CASSLEGGRRTNIQYF.

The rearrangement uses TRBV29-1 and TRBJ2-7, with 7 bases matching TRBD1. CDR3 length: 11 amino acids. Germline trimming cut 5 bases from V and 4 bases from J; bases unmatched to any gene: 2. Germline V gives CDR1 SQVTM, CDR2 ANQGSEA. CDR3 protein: CSVYRGYEQYF. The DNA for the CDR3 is TGCAGCGTTTACAGGGGATACGAGCAGTACTTC.

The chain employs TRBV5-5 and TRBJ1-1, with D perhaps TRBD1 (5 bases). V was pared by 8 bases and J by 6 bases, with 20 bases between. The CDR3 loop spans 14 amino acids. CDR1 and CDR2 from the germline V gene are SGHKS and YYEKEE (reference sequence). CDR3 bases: TGTGCCAGTAATCCAGGGAGGGTGGGTGCTGAAGCTTTCTTT. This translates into CASNPGRVGAEAFF. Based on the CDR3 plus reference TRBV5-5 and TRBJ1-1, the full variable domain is DAGVTQSPTHLIKTRGQQVTLRCSPISGHKSVSWYQQVLGQGPQFIFQYYEKEERGRGNFPDRFSARQFPNYSSELNVNALLLGDSALYLCASNPGRVGAEAFFGQGTRLTVV.

The CDR3 sequence: CAISERGDTEAFF. DNA of the CDR3: TGTGCCATCAGTGAGCGTGGGGACACTGAAGCTTTCTTT. V and J are TRBV10-3 and TRBJ1-1; D is undetermined. The germline V gene encodes CDR1 ENHRY and CDR2 SYGVKD. V was cut by 2 bases and J by 3 bases, with 7 bases left in between. This CDR3 comprises 13 residues.

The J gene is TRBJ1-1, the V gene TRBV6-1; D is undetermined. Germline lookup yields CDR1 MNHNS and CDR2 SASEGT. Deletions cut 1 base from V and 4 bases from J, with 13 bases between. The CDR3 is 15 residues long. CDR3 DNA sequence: TGTGCCAGCAGTGAAGGTTTAGTGAGGAGCACTGAAGCTTTCTTT. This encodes CASSEGLVRSTEAFF.

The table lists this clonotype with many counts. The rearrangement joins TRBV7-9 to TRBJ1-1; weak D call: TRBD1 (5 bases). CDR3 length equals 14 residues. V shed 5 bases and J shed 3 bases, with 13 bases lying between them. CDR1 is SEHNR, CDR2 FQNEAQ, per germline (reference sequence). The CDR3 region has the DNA TGTGCCAGCAGCCTAGGGGATGGCTACACTGAAGCTTTCTTT. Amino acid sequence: CASSLGDGYTEAFF.

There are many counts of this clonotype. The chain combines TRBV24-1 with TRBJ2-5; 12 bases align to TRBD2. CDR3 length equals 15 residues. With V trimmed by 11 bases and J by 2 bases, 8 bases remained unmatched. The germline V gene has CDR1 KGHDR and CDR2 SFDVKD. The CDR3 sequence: CASTWTSGEQETQYF. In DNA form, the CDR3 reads TGTGCCAGCACCTGGACTAGCGGGGAACAAGAGACCCAGTACTTC.

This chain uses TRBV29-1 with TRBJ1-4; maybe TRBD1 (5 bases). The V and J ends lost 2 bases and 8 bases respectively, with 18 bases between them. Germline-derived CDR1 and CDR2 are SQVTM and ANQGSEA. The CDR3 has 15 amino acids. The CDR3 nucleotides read TGCAGCGTTGAAATTTCGAAGGCCGGGACCGAAAAACTGTTTTTT. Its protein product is CSVEISKAGTEKLFF.

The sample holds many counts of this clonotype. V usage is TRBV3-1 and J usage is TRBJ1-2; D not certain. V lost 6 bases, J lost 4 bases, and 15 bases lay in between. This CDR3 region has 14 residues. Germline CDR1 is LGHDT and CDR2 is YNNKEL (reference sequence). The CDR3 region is CASSTTEGGYGYTF. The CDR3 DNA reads TGTGCCAGCAGTACAACCGAGGGAGGCTATGGCTACACCTTC. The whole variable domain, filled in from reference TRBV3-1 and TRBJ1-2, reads DTAVSQTPKYLVTQMGNDKSIKCEQNLGHDTMYWYKQDSKKFLKIMFSYNNKELIINETVPNRFSPKSPDKAHLNLHINSLELGDSAVYFCASSTTEGGYGYTFGSGTRLTVV.

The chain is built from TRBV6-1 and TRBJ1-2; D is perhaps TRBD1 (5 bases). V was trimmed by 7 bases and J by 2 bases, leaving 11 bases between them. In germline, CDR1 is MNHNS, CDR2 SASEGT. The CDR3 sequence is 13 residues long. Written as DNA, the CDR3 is TGTGCCAGCACTGACAGCGACAACTATGGCTACACCTTC. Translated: CASTDSDNYGYTF.

This chain's CDR3 is CASSLGTSGSNEQFF. The CDR3 DNA sequence: TGTGCCAGCAGTCTCGGGACTAGCGGGAGTAATGAGCAGTTCTTC. The chain combines TRBV27 with TRBJ2-1; 14 bases map to TRBD2. Trimming took 5 bases from V and 7 from J; bases not matched to a gene: 4. The CDR3 runs 15 residues. The germline gives CDR1 MNHEY, CDR2 SMNVEV (reference sequence).

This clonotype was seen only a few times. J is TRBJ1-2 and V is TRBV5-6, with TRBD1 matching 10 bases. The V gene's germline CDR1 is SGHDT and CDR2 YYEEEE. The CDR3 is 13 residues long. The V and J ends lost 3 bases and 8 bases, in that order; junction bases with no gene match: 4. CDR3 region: CASSSGTGVGYTF. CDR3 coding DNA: TGTGCCAGCAGCTCCGGGACAGGGGTCGGCTACACCTTC.

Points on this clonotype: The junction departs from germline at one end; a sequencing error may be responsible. The CDR3 region has the DNA TGTGCCAGCAGCTTGGATCCGACCGGCTCCTATAATCCACCCCTCCACTTT. It is translated as CASSLDPTGSYNPPLHF. The chain carries TRBV5-4 and TRBJ1-6; D gene ambiguous. The CDR3 consists of 17 residues. The V gene's germline CDR1 is SGHNT and CDR2 YYREEE (reference sequence).